The entry that follows covers one T cell receptor beta chain sequence. The data originate from a study of blood T cells in healthy people across ages. The use of a sample-barcoded 5' primer and a J-beta primer mix characterized a second PCR of roughly 6 to 11 cycles. TCRdb processed the 5' RACE reads anew with MiXCR; each CDR3 protein has one entry. This table holds fewer than 1,000,000 distinct CDR3 sequences, around 43% found once. This CDR3 is 15 amino acids long. V gave up 5 bases and J gave up 8 bases; unmatched junction bases: 13. Per the germline V gene, CDR1 is MNHNY and CDR2 is SVGAGI (reference sequence).

The TCR originated in a man aged 55 to 70 in good health. Sequencing was performed on blood. The rearrangement joins TRBV6-6 to TRBJ1-1; TRBD1 agrees at 8 bases. CDR3 DNA sequence: TGTGCCAGCAGTGCACCCCGACAGGGGACCCCAGAAGCTTTCTTT. Translation gives CASSAPRQGTPEAFF.